The source of this TCR beta chain is a study of CD8+CD57+ T cells in acquired aplastic anemia. Comments on this clonotype: At one of its ends the junction is not consistent with the germline gene, which may arise from a read error.

TCR beta VDJ and CDR3 were profiled, and genomic DNA was the template. MiXCR was run by TCRdb on the reads, yielding one entry per CDR3 protein. The sample shows about 180,000 distinct CDR3 sequences, 63% of them seen only once. Individuals selected for sequencing had exhibited CD8+CD57+ cell expansion on flow cytometry. Germline V gene data show CDR1 as SEHNR and CDR2 as FQNEAQ (reference sequence). The CDR3 extends over 13 amino acids. This chain joins TRBV7-9 and TRBJ2-2; unclear D gene. Sequenced material: sorted CD4+, CD8+, or CD8+CD57+ T cells (not recorded which) from PBMCs. The source of this sequence is a human donor with aplastic anemia. As DNA, the CDR3 is TGTGCCAGCAGCTTAAGGAACAACGGGGAGCTGTTTTTT. Encoded protein: CASSLRNNGELFF.